The 29 T cell receptor beta chains reported below all come from one sample, sequenced in a study of spatial heterogeneity in lung cancer. The time point: sample taken at primary tumor resection. Unsorted whole RNA from tumor, nontumor lung or frozen PBMC underwent sequencing. One entry per CDR3 protein results from TCRdb running MiXCR on the 5' RACE reads. The sample records about 10,000 distinct CDR3 sequences, around 4% being singletons. The source material was normal lung tissue next to the tumor, sampled at surgery. The receptor set was obtained from a male donor with early-stage non-small cell lung cancer.

This clonotype has ten or more counts. The library was built for alpha chains, so this beta chain is an off-target read and its size means little. J is TRBJ2-4 and V is TRBV20-1, with 12 bases that match TRBD2. Germline trimming cut 3 bases from V and 3 bases from J; bases unmatched to any gene: 15. Germline assignment: CDR1 DFQATT and CDR2 SNEGSKA (reference sequence). CDR3 length: 19 amino acids. CDR3 region: CSASSGLASGRAGKNIQYF. The CDR3 DNA follows: TGCAGTGCTAGTTCGGGGCTCGCTAGCGGGAGGGCCGGCAAAAACATTCAGTACTTC.

A word on this clonotype: A read error may account for a junction end that differs from germline. This beta chain is off target for a library built for alpha chains, so its abundance means little. The chain is built from TRBV12-3 or TRBV12-4 and TRBJ1-1, with D unresolved. The CDR3 runs to 16 residues. The CDR3 spells CASSFNIVEGNTEAFF. The CDR3 nucleotides are TGTGCTAGCAGTTTTAATATAGTCGAGGGGAACACTGAAGCTTTCTTT.

In its sample, this clonotype ranks as medium-sized. This beta chain was picked up by a library intended for alpha chains and is off target, so its count carries little meaning. V is TRBV6-5 and J is TRBJ2-2; TRBD1 is a possible D gene (6 bases). CDR3 length: 14 residues. V lost 7 bases and J 6 bases, leaving 15 bases between the germline ends. Germline V gives CDR1 MNHEY, CDR2 SVGAGI. DNA for the CDR3: TGTGCCAGCATGTTTGGCGCAGGGGCCGGGGAGCTGTTTTTT. Protein: CASMFGAGAGELFF.

There are many counts of this clonotype. This beta chain is a stray read from a library made for alpha chains; its abundance is not meaningful. This chain connects TRBV12-3 or TRBV12-4 to TRBJ1-5; D not resolved. This CDR3 is 14 amino acids long. Trimming pared 1 base from V and 9 bases from J, leaving 13 bases between. The CDR3 coding sequence is TGTGCCAGCAGTTTAGGGCGGACTATGGCGCCCCAGCATTTT. Translation: CASSLGRTMAPQHF.

This clonotype was observed a few times. Since the library was made to target alpha chains, this beta chain is a stray read and its abundance is not meaningful. The CDR3 nucleotides read TGCAGCGTTGGCCGGGACCACTCGGGGGGCGAGCAGTACTTC. This translates into CSVGRDHSGGEQYF. The gene calls are TRBV29-1 and TRBJ2-7; 7 bases are shared with TRBD2. V gave up 4 bases and J gave up 6 bases; unmatched junction bases: 12. The germline gives CDR1 SQVTM, CDR2 ANQGSEA. CDR3 size: 14 residues.

This clonotype rates as medium-sized. A library made for alpha chains picked up this beta chain off target, so its size means little. This rearrangement joins TRBV12-3 or TRBV12-4 to TRBJ2-5; D gene uncertain. Trimming pared 5 bases from V and 2 bases from J, leaving 12 bases between. This CDR3 contains 14 residues. CDR3 sequence: CASSLPSTQETQYF. Here the CDR3 DNA reads TGTGCCAGCAGTCTCCCCAGCACACAAGAGACCCAGTACTTC.

This clonotype was counted at least ten times. Since it is a stray read in a library aimed at alpha chains, this beta chain has a size that is not meaningful. The J gene is TRBJ1-4, the V gene TRBV5-1; no clear D gene. The CDR3 extends over 13 amino acids. CDR1 SGHRS and CDR2 YFSETQ come from the germline V gene. V shed 0 bases and J shed 8 bases, with 8 bases lying between them. In nucleotides, the CDR3 is TGCGCCAGCAGCTTGGCCGGTGTAGAAAAACTGTTTTTT. This encodes CASSLAGVEKLFF.

This clonotype is deemed medium-sized. This beta chain came through as a stray read in a library set up for alpha chains, and its size says little. V gene TRBV20-1 combines with J gene TRBJ2-7; D remains unclear. The CDR3 covers 10 residues. Germline CDR1 and CDR2: DFQATT and SNEGSKA (reference sequence). Trimming removed 6 bases at V and 6 bases at J, with 9 bases between. The CDR3 here is CSALSLEQYF. CDR3 DNA: TGCAGTGCCCTAAGTCTCGAGCAGTACTTC.

By frequency in the sample, this clonotype is medium-sized. Because this beta chain is a stray read in a library intended to capture alpha chains, its abundance should not be given much weight. The rearrangement links TRBV6-2 or TRBV6-3 to TRBJ2-7, with 13 bases aligning to TRBD2. After removal of 0 bases from V and 3 bases from J, the junction contained 2 bases not matched to a gene. Germline V lookup: CDR1 MNHEY, CDR2 SVGEGT. The CDR3 runs 16 residues. This CDR3 reads CASSYSGLAGDYEQYF. The CDR3 nucleotides are TGTGCCAGCAGTTACTCAGGACTAGCGGGAGACTACGAGCAGTACTTC.

By share of the sample, this clonotype is medium-sized (0.01 to 0.1%). With the library built for alpha chains, this beta chain is off target and its frequency is not meaningful. The chain joins TRBV6-5 to TRBJ1-4; D gene unclear. Germline CDR1 MNHEY, CDR2 SVGAGI. V lost 0 bases and J 8 bases, leaving 7 bases between the germline ends. This CDR3 is built from 13 residues. The CDR3 bases are TGTGCCAGCAGTTACTCGGTGAACGAAAAACTGTTTTTT. Translated, it gives CASSYSVNEKLFF.

This clonotype ranks as medium-sized (0.01 to 0.1%). The size of this beta chain means little, since it is a stray read in a library made for alpha chains. This chain joins TRBV5-5 and TRBJ1-5, with D perhaps TRBD1 (6 bases). Trimming took 4 bases from V and 9 from J, leaving 14 bases between them. Germline V lookup: CDR1 SGHKS, CDR2 YYEKEE (reference sequence). The CDR3 runs 13 residues. The CDR3: CASSQGGGLPQHF. CDR3 DNA: TGTGCCAGCAGCCAAGGGGGGGGTCTGCCCCAGCATTTT. Full variable domain (remainder filled in from reference TRBV5-5 and TRBJ1-5): DAGVTQSPTHLIKTRGQQVTLRCSPISGHKSVSWYQQVLGQGPQFIFQYYEKEERGRGNFPDRFSARQFPNYSSELNVNALLLGDSALYLCASSQGGGLPQHFGDGTRLSIL.

By proportion, this clonotype is medium-sized (0.01 to 0.1%). The size of this beta chain means little, since it is a stray read in a library made for alpha chains. The chain joins TRBV7-9 to TRBJ2-7; TRBD2 aligns across 9 bases. The CDR3 length is 13 residues. V was clipped by 5 bases and J by 6 bases; unmatched bases: 5. The germline V gene has CDR1 SEHNR and CDR2 FQNEAQ (reference sequence). The CDR3 DNA is TGTGCCAGCAGCCTGGGGACTAGCTTCGAGCAGTACTTC. This translates into CASSLGTSFEQYF.

This clonotype was seen ten or more times. Since it is a stray read in a library aimed at alpha chains, this beta chain has a size that is not meaningful. Here the CDR3 DNA reads TGTGCCAGCGGGGACACAACCTACGAGCAGTACTTC. It translates to CASGDTTYEQYF. This chain connects TRBV2 to TRBJ2-7; D perhaps matches TRBD1 (6 bases). Trimming stripped 8 bases from V and 2 bases from J, with 10 bases between. Germline assignment: CDR1 SNHLY and CDR2 FYNNEI. The CDR3 spans 12 residues.

This clonotype was seen ten or more times. Found in a library prepared for alpha chains, this beta chain is an off-target read, and its abundance has little meaning. In DNA, the CDR3 is TGTGCCAGCAGCTTAGGATCAGGCCACTTGAACACTGAAGCTTTCTTT. Translating gives CASSLGSGHLNTEAFF. V and J are TRBV7-6 and TRBJ1-1; D is unresolved. CDR1 and CDR2 from the germline V gene are SGHVS and FNYEAQ. Trimming shortened V by 1 base and J by 0 bases, and 12 bases separated the two germline ends. This CDR3 spans 16 amino acids.

The table lists this clonotype with many counts. This beta chain lies outside the target of a library built for alpha chains; its clone size means little. J is TRBJ1-1 and V is TRBV20-1; TRBD1 agrees at 9 bases. CDR3 size: 14 residues. Germline loops: CDR1 DFQATT, CDR2 SNEGSKA (reference sequence). V lost 2 bases to trimming and J lost 8 bases; unmatched junction nucleotides: 9. CDR3 region: CSARTDRGLREAFF. The CDR3 coding sequence is TGCAGTGCTAGAACGGACAGGGGTCTTCGGGAAGCTTTCTTT.

This clonotype was seen many times. This beta chain lies outside the target of a library built for alpha chains; its clone size means little. V is TRBV4-3 and J is TRBJ1-3; D may be TRBD1 (6 bases). The germline gives CDR1 LGHNA, CDR2 YSLEER. Trimming took 0 bases from V and 4 from J, leaving 13 bases between them. CDR3 size: 16 residues. The CDR3 sequence is CASSQEYRALGNTIYF. CDR3 bases: TGCGCCAGCAGCCAAGAGTACAGGGCTCTGGGAAACACCATATATTTT.

In its sample, this clonotype was seen many times. This beta chain turned up in a library designed for alpha chains; as an off-target read, its abundance says little. The V and J genes are TRBV12-3 or TRBV12-4 and TRBJ2-5; D gene uncertain. The CDR3 sequence is 14 residues long. V was cut by 3 bases and J by 1 base, with 9 bases left in between. The CDR3 DNA sequence: TGTGCCAGCAGTTTGCCAAGGTCCCAAGAGACCCAGTACTTC. Its translation: CASSLPRSQETQYF.

To note about this clonotype: This beta chain represents an off-target read in a library built for alpha chains; its size is of limited meaning. V usage is TRBV20-1 and J usage is TRBJ2-4, with 8 nucleotides matching TRBD2. CDR1 and CDR2 (germline): DFQATT, SNEGSKA (reference sequence). The V segment lost 5 bases and the J segment 1 base; nucleotides outside the gene matches: 4. The CDR3 sequence is 14 residues long. The CDR3 DNA reads TGCAGTGCTCTACAGCGGGAGGCCAAAAACATTCAGTACTTC. It is translated as CSALQREAKNIQYF.

By proportion, this clonotype is medium-sized (0.01 to 0.1%). Because this beta chain is a stray read in a library intended to capture alpha chains, its abundance should not be given much weight. The V gene is TRBV20-1, the J gene TRBJ2-7, with TRBD1 matching 8 bases. This CDR3 comprises 16 residues. The ends lost 3 bases at V and 5 bases at J; junction bases unmatched: 15. Germline CDR1 is DFQATT and CDR2 is SNEGSKA (reference sequence). CDR3 in amino acids: CSARKTTGQGPNEQYF. In DNA form, the CDR3 reads TGCAGTGCTAGGAAAACTACCGGACAGGGACCCAACGAGCAGTACTTC.

This clonotype is deemed medium-sized. This beta chain turned up in a library designed for alpha chains; as an off-target read, its abundance says little. The rearrangement links TRBV28 to TRBJ2-1, with D maybe TRBD2 (6 bases). CDR3 size: 16 residues. Per the germline V gene, CDR1 is MDHEN and CDR2 is SYDVKM. Trimming cost V 5 bases and J 0 bases, with 14 bases left between them. The CDR3 protein is CASSAWTISSYNEQFF. The CDR3 DNA is TGTGCCAGCAGTGCTTGGACTATCAGCTCCTACAATGAGCAGTTCTTC.

This clonotype has ten or more counts. The library was built for alpha chains, so this beta chain is an off-target read and its size means little. The chain uses TRBV3-1 and TRBJ2-3, with D perhaps matching TRBD1 (6 bases). Germline V gene data show CDR1 as LGHDT and CDR2 as YNNKEL (reference sequence). Deletions cut 2 bases from V and 5 bases from J, with 17 bases between. This CDR3 contains 16 residues. The CDR3 bases are TGTGCCAGCAGCCAAACCAGGGGTATTGGAGGAGATACGCAGTATTTT. Translating it yields CASSQTRGIGGDTQYF.

This clonotype was seen a few times. This beta chain lies outside the target of a library built for alpha chains; its clone size means little. The chain is built from TRBV30 and TRBJ2-5; possibly TRBD1 or TRBD2 for D (6 bases each). There are 13 residues in the CDR3. V lost 3 bases to trimming and J lost 6 bases, with 14 bases between them. Germline V gene data show CDR1 as GTSNPN and CDR2 as SVGIG (reference sequence). CDR3 coding DNA: TGTGCCTGGAGCCGGGGGCAGTCACAGACCCAGTACTTC. Translated: CAWSRGQSQTQYF.

This clonotype has at least ten counts. This beta chain is an unintended read in a library built for alpha chains; its size means little. This CDR3 reads CASSEYTYTDTQYF. In DNA form, the CDR3 reads TGTGCCAGCAGTGAATACACTTACACAGATACGCAGTATTTT. The rearrangement joins TRBV25-1 to TRBJ2-3; unclear D gene. Germline CDR1 is MGHDK and CDR2 is SYGVNS. The CDR3 length is 14 residues. Trimming took off 0 bases at V and 2 bases at J, with 6 bases between the two ends. Drawing the rest from reference TRBV25-1 and TRBJ2-3, the complete variable domain is EADIYQTPRYLVIGTGKKITLECSQTMGHDKMYWYQQDPGMELHLIHYSYGVNSTEKGDLSSESTVSRIRTEHFPLTLESARPSHTSQYLCASSEYTYTDTQYFGPGTRLTVL.

This clonotype was recorded many times. Little can be read into the size of this beta chain, an off-target read in a library designed for alpha chains. The V and J genes are TRBV28 and TRBJ1-1; D is unresolved. This CDR3 has 11 residues. Germline V gives CDR1 MDHEN, CDR2 SYDVKM. Trimming cost V 7 bases and J 7 bases, with 10 bases left between them. The CDR3 loop reads CASTGRSEAFF. CDR3 in DNA: TGTGCCAGCACTGGACGGAGTGAAGCTTTCTTT.

The sample holds many counts of this clonotype. Since the library was made to target alpha chains, this beta chain is a stray read and its abundance is not meaningful. V is TRBV6-5 and J is TRBJ1-1; tentatively, D is TRBD1 (6 bases). Germline assignment: CDR1 MNHEY and CDR2 SVGAGI. Trimming stripped 2 bases from V and 8 bases from J, with 15 bases between. CDR3 length: 14 residues. The CDR3 sequence is CASSYVSRDKEAFF. Here the CDR3 DNA reads TGTGCCAGCAGTTACGTTTCCCGGGACAAGGAAGCTTTCTTT.

This clonotype was recorded many times. This beta chain is off target for a library built for alpha chains, so its abundance means little. This chain uses TRBV5-1 with TRBJ2-2; 7 nucleotides line up with TRBD2. The V gene end was trimmed by 2 bases and the J gene end by 5 bases; junction bases not matched to a gene: 6. CDR3 length: 15 amino acids. Germline V gene sequence: CDR1 SGHRS, CDR2 YFSETQ. CDR3 loop: CASSFAGEGTGELFF. CDR3 nucleotide sequence: TGCGCCAGCAGCTTCGCGGGAGAGGGAACCGGGGAGCTGTTTTTT.

This clonotype has ten or more counts. A library prepared for alpha chains yielded this beta chain as an off-target read; its size is of little meaning. The chain joins TRBV7-9 to TRBJ2-1; D is undetermined. The CDR3 totals 11 residues. The germline V gene encodes CDR1 SEHNR and CDR2 FQNEAQ (reference sequence). Trimming took off 0 bases at V and 8 bases at J, with 2 bases between the two ends. The CDR3 nucleotides are TGTGCCAGCAGCTTAGCCCATGAGCAGTTCTTC. This codes for CASSLAHEQFF.

This clonotype was seen at least ten times. Because this beta chain is a stray read in a library intended to capture alpha chains, its abundance should not be given much weight. The chain has TRBV2 and TRBJ1-1; tentatively, D is TRBD1 (6 bases). The CDR3 extends over 11 amino acids. V was clipped by 3 bases and J by 10 bases, with 9 bases between them. Germline CDR1 is SNHLY and CDR2 is FYNNEI. CDR3 sequence (DNA): TGTGCCAGCAGTGAGGGGGCTGGAGCTTTCTTT. Translation: CASSEGAGAFF.

This clonotype was detected many times. This beta chain is a stray sequence in a library constructed for alpha chains; its clone size is not meaningful. This sequence joins TRBV5-1 and TRBJ2-1, with a weak D call TRBD2 (6 bases). The CDR3 has 14 amino acids. V was trimmed by 6 bases and J by 6 bases, leaving 16 bases between them. Germline V CDR1 and CDR2: SGHRS, YFSETQ. CDR3 sequence: CASIPGDWSNEQFF. CDR3 sequence (DNA): TGCGCCAGCATCCCGGGGGATTGGTCCAATGAGCAGTTCTTC.